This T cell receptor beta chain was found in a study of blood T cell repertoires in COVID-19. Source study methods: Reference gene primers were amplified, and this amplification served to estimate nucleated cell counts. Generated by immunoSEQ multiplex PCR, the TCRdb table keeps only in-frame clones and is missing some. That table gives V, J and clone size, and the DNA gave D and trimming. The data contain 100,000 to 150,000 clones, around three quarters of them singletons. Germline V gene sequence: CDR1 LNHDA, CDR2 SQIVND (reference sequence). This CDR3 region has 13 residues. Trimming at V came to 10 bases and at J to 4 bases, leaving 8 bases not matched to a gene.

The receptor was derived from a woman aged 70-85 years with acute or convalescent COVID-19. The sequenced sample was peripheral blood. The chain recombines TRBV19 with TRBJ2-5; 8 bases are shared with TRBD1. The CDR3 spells CATQTGGSETQYF. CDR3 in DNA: TGTGCCACCCAAACAGGGGGATCAGAGACCCAGTACTTC.